The 9 T cell receptor beta chains listed next were all sequenced from one sample in a study of T cell repertoires in cytomegalovirus infection. One entry per CDR3 protein results from TCRdb running MiXCR on the reads. The repertoire consists of 750,000 to 950,000 distinct CDR3 sequences, with about 28% occurring once and the leading ten covering 10% to 15%. The antigens these receptors bind are not known. Here the sequenced sample was cultured CD8+ T cells from PBMCs, taken from culture after CMV antigen stimulation. The receptors come from a human donor in good health (CMV status not recorded). Some clones in this sample may be carry-over from other donors' samples.

This clonotype came up a few times. This chain joins TRBV12-5 and TRBJ2-5; D unclear. Germline V gene data show CDR1 as LGHNT and CDR2 as FRNRAP. CDR3 length equals 12 residues. Trimming cost V 5 bases and J 8 bases, with 12 bases left between them. The CDR3 DNA is TGTGCTAGTGGTGAAAACACCCTAACCCAGTACTTC. Protein sequence: CASGENTLTQYF. The full variable domain, its missing parts supplied by reference TRBV12-5 and TRBJ2-5, is DARVTQTPRHKVTEMGQEVTMRCQPILGHNTVFWYRQTMMQGLELLAYFRNRAPLDDSGMPKDRFSAEMPDATLATLKIQPSEPRDSAVYFCASGENTLTQYFGPGTRLLVL.

The chain joins TRBV5-1 to TRBJ1-1; the D gene is possibly TRBD1 (6 bases). Deletions cut 5 bases from V and 0 bases from J, with 26 bases between. CDR1 SGHRS and CDR2 YFSETQ come from the germline V gene. This CDR3 has 19 residues. The CDR3 loop reads CASSQGLTNLPGMNTEAFF. The CDR3 DNA is TGCGCCAGCAGTCAGGGGCTGACAAACCTTCCTGGAATGAACACTGAAGCTTTCTTT.

The chain employs TRBV2 and TRBJ1-2; no reliable D call. The CDR3 extends over 13 amino acids. Germline V CDR1 and CDR2: SNHLY, FYNNEI. V was trimmed by 6 bases and J by 6 bases, leaving 14 bases between them. CDR3 nucleotides: TGTGCCAGCAGGGGAAGGCCGATTAATGGCTACACCTTC. Translated: CASRGRPINGYTF.

This clonotype was picked up a small number of times. The chain employs TRBV14 and TRBJ1-6; 8 bases align to TRBD1. Germline CDR1 SGHDN, CDR2 FVKESK. The CDR3 loop spans 15 amino acids. V trimming: 4 bases; J trimming: 6 bases; junction bases outside the gene matches: 5. The CDR3 DNA reads TGTGCCAGCAGCCTACCAACAGGGGGTAATTCACCCCTCCACTTT. This translates into CASSLPTGGNSPLHF.

This rearrangement joins TRBV7-9 to TRBJ2-7; D call uncertain. Germline V gene sequence: CDR1 SEHNR, CDR2 FQNEAQ (reference sequence). With 4 bases removed from V and 3 bases from J, the gap between germline ends came to 10 bases. The CDR3 consists of 13 residues. The CDR3 loop is CASSSIGYYEQYF. The CDR3 nucleotides are TGTGCCAGCAGCTCTATAGGCTACTACGAGCAGTACTTC.

The chain joins TRBV6-2 or TRBV6-3 to TRBJ2-1; D is unresolved. The V and J ends lost 0 bases and 9 bases respectively, with 9 bases between them. Germline V gene data show CDR1 as MNHEY and CDR2 as SVGEGT. The CDR3 totals 13 residues. The CDR3 loop reads CASSYSLIGEQFF. CDR3 bases: TGTGCCAGCAGTTACTCCCTAATAGGTGAGCAGTTCTTC.

This clonotype was seen at least ten times. This rearrangement joins TRBV7-8 to TRBJ1-4; D ambiguous. CDR1 SGHVS and CDR2 FQNEAQ come from the germline V gene. Trimming took 1 base from V and 0 from J, leaving 12 bases between them. CDR3 length: 17 amino acids. CDR3 DNA: TGTGCCAGCAGCTTAGACAGACTCTCTGCAACTAATGAAAAACTGTTTTTT. It specifies CASSLDRLSATNEKLFF.

The rearrangement links TRBV28 to TRBJ2-1; weak D call: TRBD2 (5 bases). The germline CDR1 and CDR2 sequences are MDHEN and SYDVKM. Trimming stripped 5 bases from V and 0 bases from J, with 11 bases between. This CDR3 is built from 15 residues. Here the CDR3 DNA reads TGTGCCAGCAGTCCCCCCGGAGGCTCCTACAATGAGCAGTTCTTC. It encodes CASSPPGGSYNEQFF.

This chain links TRBV28 with TRBJ1-2; unclear D gene. The CDR3 consists of 11 residues. Trimming pared 4 bases from V and 6 bases from J, leaving 6 bases between. CDR1 MDHEN and CDR2 SYDVKM come from the germline V gene. The CDR3 nucleotides are TGTGCCAGCAGTTCGTCTAATGGCTACACCTTC. Its translation: CASSSSNGYTF.